The sequence of this T cell receptor beta chain was determined in a study of beta chain features in type 1 diabetes. Worth noting for this clone: Antigen unknown.

Study results and limitations: More deletions and fewer insertions at VDJ junctions were found in patients with type 1 diabetes. The study found moderately but significantly shorter TCRB CDR3s in all four CD4+ subsets of Type 1 diabetes patients.

Every bit of the isolated RNA underwent reverse transcription, so sequencing read expressed TCRB transcripts. Data came from immunoSEQ multiplex PCR; TCRdb stores just in-frame clones and leaves some out. The table includes 250,000 to 300,000 clones, roughly 25% detected once. Isolation of CD4+ naive, central memory, regulatory and stem cell-like memory cells was achieved by sorting via CD45RO/CCR7/CD25/CD127/CD95/CD27. Purity of each sorted population was above 98%. The sequencing input was naive CD4+ T cells from blood. This TCR was sampled from a woman aged 30 to 39 with type 1 diabetes.

In DNA, the CDR3 is TGTGCCAGCAGTGAACCGGTCCTAGGTGAAGCTTTCTTT. It is translated as CASSEPVLGEAFF. The V gene is TRBV25-1, the J gene TRBJ1-1; D unclear. The CDR3 has 13 residues. Looked up from germline, CDR1 is MGHDK and CDR2 is SYGVNS. V gave up 2 bases and J gave up 7 bases, with 11 bases separating them.